This T cell receptor beta chain came from a study of T cell responses to AZD1222 COVID-19 vaccine. The assay was immunoSEQ multiplex PCR, and TCRdb's table has in-frame clones only and misses some. The sample lists approximately 150,000 clones; more than 80% were seen once. CDR1 is SGHRS, CDR2 YFSETQ, per germline. This CDR3 comprises 16 residues. V shed 0 bases and J shed 0 bases, with 12 bases lying between them. General study points: Most donors were white British, females outnumbered males, and clonal diversity was possibly underestimated. Spike-specific TCR breadth and depth rose after two AZD1222 doses. Nearly half of the spike-specific TCRs reportedly recognize variant regions that carry no mutations. Regions 160-218 and 743-854 held dominance among vaccine-associated CD4 TCRs, which spanned spike.

With regard to this clone: As yet, its antigen is unknown.

The V and J genes are TRBV5-1 and TRBJ1-1; D gene uncertain. This sample comprised peripheral blood, obtained 28 days after the second AZD1222 dose. The receptor comes from an adult who received the AZD1222 COVID-19 vaccine. DNA for the CDR3: TGCGCCAGCAGCTTGGCCCACAGAGCTATGAACACTGAAGCTTTCTTT. Its protein is CASSLAHRAMNTEAFF.